This is a list of T cell receptor beta chains from one sample in a study of blood T cell repertoires in COVID-19. Sequencing used immunoSEQ multiplex PCR; TCRdb keeps in-frame clones, though not all of them. The sample has about 110,000 clones; over 65% are singletons. Sequencing was performed on peripheral blood. Receptors were obtained from a human donor with acute or convalescent COVID-19. The donor label of this sample is uncertain. Each CDR3 is given with its conserved first and last residue. The order of the fields is D gene, J gene, clone size, V gene, CDR3 protein, CDR3 DNA. A D gene is named only where the DNA matches it firmly. Clone size is shown for a subset of rows, as once, few, many or a class of expanded clone.

>NA|TRBJ1-5|NA|TRBV4-2
CASSQDWGVQPQHF
TGTGCCAGCAGCCAAGATTGGGGGGTTCAGCCCCAGCATTTT
>TRBD2|TRBJ2-3|NA|TRBV5-1
CASSLRTSGVGDTQYF
TGCGCCAGCAGCTTGAGGACTAGCGGGGTGGGAGATACGCAGTATTTT
>NA|TRBJ2-1|NA|TRBV11-2
CASSPLTGISYNEQFF
TGTGCCAGCAGCCCGTTAACAGGGATCTCCTACAATGAGCAGTTCTTC
>TRBD1|TRBJ2-5|NA|TRBV6-6
CASPTRGGSETQYF
TGTGCCAGCCCAACCCGAGGGGGCAGCGAGACCCAGTACTTC
>NA|TRBJ1-1|few|TRBV4-2
CASSQGRDKGAEAFF
TGTGCCAGCAGCCAAGGCCGGGACAAGGGGGCTGAAGCTTTCTTT
>NA|TRBJ1-4|NA|TRBV19
CASRTGDIRKSATTNEKLFF
TGTGCCAGTAGAACCGGGGACATAAGAAAGTCTGCAACAACTAATGAAAAACTGTTTTTT
>TRBD1|TRBJ1-2|few|TRBV5-6
CASRDATGVNGYTF
TGTGCCAGCAGAGACGCCACAGGGGTGAATGGCTACACCTTC
>NA|TRBJ2-2|NA|TRBV30
CAWSVKAGLRSNTGELFF
TGTGCCTGGAGTGTAAAGGCCGGACTTAGATCGAACACCGGGGAGCTGTTTTTT
>NA|TRBJ1-5|NA|TRBV28
CASSRPGRGGLQPQHF
TGTGCCAGCAGCCGCCCCGGGCGGGGGGGGCTTCAGCCCCAGCATTTT
>TRBD1|TRBJ2-5|NA|TRBV6-5
CASSNDRGGTQYF
TGTGCCAGCAGTAACGACAGGGGGGGGACCCAGTACTTC
>TRBD1|TRBJ1-1|NA|TRBV18
CASSPPLRTGVMNTEAFF
TGTGCCAGCTCACCACCTCTAAGGACAGGGGTTATGAACACTGAAGCTTTCTTT
>NA|TRBJ1-1|few|TRBV5-5
CASSQYRREAFF
TGTGCCAGCAGCCAGTATAGGAGGGAAGCTTTCTTT
>NA|TRBJ1-3|NA|TRBV6-5
CASSYRSSGNTIYF
TGTGCCAGCAGTTACCGTAGCTCTGGAAACACCATATATTTT
>TRBD1|TRBJ1-5|NA|TRBV3-1/TRBV3-2
CASSQGTGAGQPQHF
TGTGCCAGCAGCCAAGGGACAGGGGCGGGTCAGCCCCAGCATTTT
>NA|TRBJ1-1|NA|TRBV12-3/TRBV12-4
CASGLQRNTEAFF
TGTGCCAGCGGCTTACAGAGGAACACTGAAGCTTTCTTT
>TRBD1|TRBJ1-2|NA|TRBV4-1
CASSQVRGQGQSGRGYTF
TGCGCCAGCAGCCAAGTCCGCGGCCAGGGACAGAGCGGAAGGGGCTACACCTTC
>NA|TRBJ2-1|NA|TRBV9
CASSMRQYYNEQFF
TGTGCCAGCAGCATGAGACAGTACTACAATGAGCAGTTCTTC
>TRBD2|TRBJ2-4|NA|TRBV4-1
CASSPRGSGGVAKNIQYF
TGCGCCAGCAGCCCCCGGGGTAGCGGGGGGGTCGCCAAAAACATTCAGTACTTC
>NA|TRBJ2-3|NA|TRBV6-5
CASSYTNTDTQYF
TGTGCCAGCAGTTACACTAACACAGATACGCAGTATTTT
>NA|TRBJ2-3|NA|TRBV18
CASSPLPGEGDTQYF
TGTGCCAGCTCACCACTTCCAGGGGAGGGAGATACGCAGTATTTT
>TRBD1|TRBJ2-1|NA|TRBV12-5
CASGPGQGSYNEQFF
TGTGCTAGTGGACCAGGACAGGGGTCCTACAATGAGCAGTTCTTC
>TRBD1|TRBJ1-1|once|TRBV2
CARADGTGGAFF
TGTGCCAGAGCCGACGGGACAGGGGGAGCTTTCTTT
>NA|TRBJ2-1|NA|TRBV27
CASSPPGQINNEQFF
TGTGCCAGCAGTCCTCCGGGACAAATAAACAATGAGCAGTTCTTC
>TRBD2|TRBJ2-5|NA|TRBV4-1
CASSQARGVQETQYF
TGCGCCAGCAGCCAAGCCCGGGGGGTCCAAGAGACCCAGTACTTC
>NA|TRBJ2-6|NA|TRBV29-1
CSVEVVRSGDISGANVLTF
TGCAGCGTTGAAGTCGTTCGGTCGGGGGATATCTCTGGGGCCAACGTCCTGACTTTC
>NA|TRBJ2-5|NA|TRBV27
CASSPISGVKTQYF
TGTGCCAGCAGCCCAATTTCAGGGGTAAAGACCCAGTACTTC
>TRBD1|TRBJ1-2|once|TRBV6-6
CASRSINRGEAYGYTF
TGTGCCAGCAGGTCGATTAACAGGGGTGAAGCCTATGGCTACACCTTC
>NA|TRBJ1-1|NA|TRBV6-5
CASSSPAEAFF
TGTGCCAGCAGTTCCCCCGCTGAAGCTTTCTTT
>NA|TRBJ2-2|NA|TRBV4-1
CASSQDRRTYTGELFF
TGCGCCAGCAGCCAAGATAGGAGAACCTACACCGGGGAGCTGTTTTTT
>NA|TRBJ2-2|few|TRBV6-6
CASSSKTRNTGELFF
TGTGCCAGCAGTTCGAAGACAAGGAACACCGGGGAGCTGTTTTTT
>NA|TRBJ2-5|once|TRBV27
CASRGLETQYF
TGTGCCAGCAGGGGGCTGGAGACCCAGTACTTC
>NA|TRBJ2-1|NA|TRBV18
CASSPGRPPHEQFF
TGTGCCAGCTCACCAGGCAGGCCCCCCCATGAGCAGTTCTTC
>NA|TRBJ2-7|few|TRBV7-9
CASSPYPGEQYF
TGTGCCAGCAGCCCCTATCCGGGAGAGCAGTACTTC
>TRBD1|TRBJ1-1|NA|TRBV11-3
CASSLGGQGDTEAFF
TGTGCCAGCAGCTTAGGTGGACAGGGGGATACTGAAGCTTTCTTT
>NA|TRBJ2-2|few|TRBV5-5
CASSWTATGELFF
TGTGCCAGCAGCTGGACAGCCACCGGGGAGCTGTTTTTT
>TRBD1|TRBJ1-4|NA|TRBV25-1
CASSLQTGAGEKLFF
TGTGCCAGCAGTCTGCAAACAGGGGCGGGCGAAAAACTGTTTTTT
>TRBD1|TRBJ2-3|NA|TRBV3-1/TRBV3-2
CASSHRQGVSDTQYF
TGTGCCAGCAGCCATAGACAGGGGGTGTCAGATACGCAGTATTTT
>NA|TRBJ1-4|once|TRBV19
CATKNVGLDEKLFF
TGTGCCACCAAAAACGTGGGCTTGGATGAAAAACTGTTTTTT
>NA|TRBJ1-1|NA|TRBV6-5
CASSYSGFEAFF
TGTGCCAGCAGTTATTCAGGGTTTGAAGCTTTCTTT
>NA|TRBJ1-6|once|TRBV7-9
CASSWGGRENSPLHF
TGTGCCAGCAGCTGGGGGGGGAGGGAAAATTCACCCCTCCACTTT
>NA|TRBJ1-6|NA|TRBV30
CAWSENGNSPLHF
TGTGCCTGGAGTGAGAACGGTAATTCACCCCTCCACTTT
>NA|TRBJ2-7|NA|TRBV5-1
CASSSRTPATYEQYF
TGCGCCAGCAGCTCCCGAACTCCCGCCACCTACGAGCAGTACTTC
>TRBD1|TRBJ1-1|few|TRBV7-2
CASAGQGNTEAFF
TGTGCCAGCGCCGGACAGGGTAACACTGAAGCTTTCTTT
>TRBD1|TRBJ1-2|once|TRBV7-8
CASSGGTDYGYTF
TGTGCCAGCAGCGGGGGGACAGACTATGGCTACACCTTC
>TRBD1|TRBJ1-3|NA|TRBV15
CATSRTNWDRGGNTIYF
TGTGCCACCAGCAGAACTAATTGGGACAGGGGTGGAAACACCATATATTTT
>TRBD2|TRBJ2-1|NA|TRBV5-1
CASSFASGGAMNEQFF
TGCGCCAGCAGCTTCGCTAGCGGGGGGGCCATGAATGAGCAGTTCTTC
>TRBD1|TRBJ1-2|few|TRBV19
CASRGQANYGYTF
TGTGCCAGTAGAGGACAGGCTAACTATGGCTACACCTTC
>NA|TRBJ1-2|few|TRBV6-1
CASSEAGSGSYGYTF
TGTGCCAGCAGTGAAGCGGGCTCGGGGTCCTATGGCTACACCTTC
>NA|TRBJ1-4|NA|TRBV6-6
CATAMDGGTNEKLFF
TGTGCCACCGCGATGGACGGGGGAACTAATGAAAAACTGTTTTTT
>NA|TRBJ2-7|few|TRBV29-1
CSVVGGTGNYEQYF
TGCAGCGTTGTGGGTGGCACAGGCAACTACGAGCAGTACTTC
>TRBD2|TRBJ2-5|NA|TRBV11-2
CASSLEYGLEQETQYF
TGTGCCAGCAGCTTAGAGTATGGACTAGAGCAAGAGACCCAGTACTTC
>TRBD2|TRBJ2-4|NA|TRBV9
CASSVVGRRGKNIQYF
TGTGCCAGCAGCGTAGTCGGTCGGCGGGGGAAAAACATTCAGTACTTC